This T cell receptor (beta chain) originates from a study of Graves' ophthalmopathy and Graves' hyperthyroidism (dated by TCRdb to the late 2010s). At the level of the whole study: Peripheral blood samples were taken at the time of initial diagnosis, before any treatment was given. In roughly six hyperthyroidism patients, the T-cell repertoires found in thyroid tissue were compared with those found in blood. TCR beta repertoire signatures were used to distinguish Graves' ophthalmopathy from Graves' hyperthyroidism and to predict progression to ophthalmopathy. The independent validation cohort included 18 to 20 hyperthyroidism patients plus 17 patients who later progressed from hyperthyroidism to ophthalmopathy. Following sample collection, hyperthyroidism patients were given methimazole at a starting dose of 30 mg daily, and ophthalmopathy patients were given high-dose intravenous methylprednisolone. In total, 120 to 150 blood samples were TCR-sequenced: some 40 ophthalmopathy, 80 or so hyperthyroidism and about 17 hyperthyroidism-to-ophthalmopathy patients. A discovery set of 90 to 100 patients (approximately 45 ophthalmopathy, just over 55 stable hyperthyroidism) was enrolled to explore V-J signatures distinguishing ophthalmopathy from hyperthyroidism. What the authors observed across the whole study: Sample size was not predetermined statistically, and investigators were not blinded to group allocation. Most of the expanded thyroid clonotypes with a frequency above 0.001 were also detected in blood, and it was suggested that the thyroid immune response may be reflected by blood repertoires. In validation, the model predicted ophthalmopathy progression with 55% to 71% sensitivity and approximately 78% specificity; some 13 predicted patients were CT-confirmed with GO in a median of about 6.1 months. In cross-validation, the 13-signature model distinguished ophthalmopathy from stable hyperthyroidism with approximately 85% sensitivity and around 81% specificity, and in the test set the corresponding values were roughly 80% and 76%.

Details on this clonotype: The antigen it recognizes is unknown. It has no much larger one-base neighbor in the sample; base qualities were not kept.

TCR beta CDR3 regions were amplified from RNA transcripts for repertoire sequencing. A first-round RT-PCR used HTBI primers with the Qiagen OneStep RT-PCR kit, followed by a second-round multiplex PCR, size selection and purification. Sequencing of the libraries was carried out on an Illumina HiSeq2000 in paired-end mode with 100 bp reads. The original methods were these. SOAPnuke was used to process the reads, throwing out any read that had adapters, had uncalled bases, had a mean Phred below 15, or lacked an exact constant-primer or identifier match. COPE v1.2.5 was used to merge high-quality paired reads. Each unique nucleotide sequence was treated as a clonotype, and MiTCR v1.1 was used to align the clonotypes to the IMGT TRB V, D and J references. The analysis was limited to V-J combinations with a frequency above 0.0001, which together covered more than 99% of repertoires. For each V-J combination, a TCR clonal expansion and chaos score was defined as F50 clonal expansion divided by the chaos observed in the TCRdist matrix. Welch's t-statistics and random forest were used to reduce features to 13 V-J combinations, which were fed into a naive Bayes classifier. The similarity between thyroid and blood repertoires was quantified using the Morisita-Horn index. The public reads were run again by TCRdb, first through fastp at Q25 and then through MiXCR, and only productive beta chains were kept. Rows merge per CDR3 protein into single entries with the most common DNA and genes. The V and J calls here are based on TCRdb, not the publication. This sample is represented by some 240,000 distinct CDR3 sequences; 45% of them were singletons. Of the sample, around 43% falls within the top ten clones.

Ophthalmopathy patients had moderately to severely active disease, Clinical Activity Score of at least 3, NOSPECS grade of at least 4, and disease duration under 3 months. Patients with other autoimmune diseases, uncontrolled infections, pregnancy or lactation were excluded. Clinical symptoms, serum thyroxine, TRAb, thyroid ultrasound and orbital computed tomography were used for diagnosis. Using Ficoll-Paque density gradient centrifugation, PBMCs were isolated from 9.5 to 10 ml of fresh peripheral blood. Total RNA was extracted using Trizol reagent, and RNA quality was checked on an Agilent 2100 Bioanalyzer. The germline V gene yields SQVTM for CDR1 and ANQGSEA for CDR2. The trim is 4 bases for V and 1 base for J, with a gap of 7 bases between the germline ends. The CDR3 starts with the cysteine, ends with the phenylalanine, and has 13 residues. Here the CDR3 DNA is all that survives: 39 bases in frame from base 1.

The chain uses TRBV29-1 and TRBJ2-2; a tentative D call is TRBD1 (6 bases match). Input material: peripheral blood. The TCR comes from an adult man with Graves' ophthalmopathy. The DNA sequence is given as TGCAGCGTTGGGACAGAGAACACCGGGGAGCTGTTTTTT. Protein translation: CSVGTENTGELFF.